These 20 T cell receptor beta chains were sequenced from one sample in a study of T cells after yellow fever vaccination (dated by TCRdb to between 2019 and 2020). The intended sense of this specimen's treatment or condition label: live attenuated yellow fever vaccine strain. The library relied on 5' RACE. Sequencing instrument: Illumina HiSeq 2500. TCRdb trimmed public reads at Q25 via fastp, called clones via MiXCR and kept in-frame beta chains. Under each unique CDR3 protein, matching rows form one entry showing the most common genes and DNA. The sample table records some 560,000 distinct CDR3 sequences; around 17% of these occur just once. The ten largest clones capture approximately 15% of the sample. Material: PBMCs, obtained less than 6 days after the first yellow fever vaccination. The receptors shown here come from a man younger than 30 who received the YFV17D yellow fever vaccine.

This clonotype turned up a few times. The V gene is TRBV12-3 or TRBV12-4, the J gene TRBJ1-1; D is possibly TRBD1 (6 bases). Trimming removed 7 bases from V and 1 base from J, with 13 bases in between. This CDR3 is built from 14 residues. The CDR3 nucleotides read TGTGCCAGCACCGAGACAGGCACGAACACTGAAGCTTTCTTT. This sequence encodes CASTETGTNTEAFF.

CDR3 DNA sequence: TGTGCCAGCAGTGCAGGGATGGGCGCCCAGCCCCAGCATTTT. Amino acids: CASSAGMGAQPQHF. The V and J genes are TRBV2 and TRBJ1-5; D may be TRBD1 (5 bases). This CDR3 is 14 amino acids long. The V gene's germline CDR1 is SNHLY and CDR2 FYNNEI. The V end lost 4 bases, the J end lost 7 bases, and 14 bases lay between the germline ends.

The table lists this clonotype with many counts. The rearrangement links TRBV7-2 to TRBJ2-5; weak D call: TRBD1 (6 bases). V lost 5 bases and J 4 bases, leaving 11 bases between the germline ends. The germline V gene has CDR1 SGHTA and CDR2 FQGNSA. The CDR3 covers 13 residues. The CDR3 reads CASSTGMRETQYF. CDR3 in DNA: TGTGCCAGCAGCACAGGGATGCGAGAGACCCAGTACTTC. The full variable domain, in which reference TRBV7-2 and TRBJ2-5 provide the parts outside the CDR3, is GAGVSQSPSNKVTEKGKDVELRCDPISGHTALYWYRQSLGQGLEFLIYFQGNSAPDKSGLPSDRFSAERTGGSVSTLTIQRTQQEDSAVYLCASSTGMRETQYFGPGTRLLVL.

This clonotype was counted only a few times. This chain connects TRBV27 to TRBJ2-5, with D perhaps matching TRBD1 (8 bases). CDR1 and CDR2 (germline): MNHEY, SMNVEV (reference sequence). The CDR3 consists of 15 residues. With 8 bases removed from V and 3 bases from J, the gap between germline ends came to 19 bases. Here the CDR3 DNA reads TGTGCCAGCGGGGGAGGGACAGGTGGAGAAGAGACCCAGTACTTC. Translation: CASGGGTGGEETQYF.

In this sample, this clonotype turned up a few times. The V gene is TRBV4-2, the J gene TRBJ2-3, with 8 positions matching TRBD1. CDR3 length: 15 amino acids. Losses at the gene ends were 0 bases for V and 2 bases for J; bases not matched to a gene: 1. In germline, CDR1 is LGHNA, CDR2 YNFKEQ. CDR3 sequence reads: CASSQDRGLTDTQYF. In DNA form, the CDR3 reads TGTGCCAGCAGCCAAGACAGGGGGCTCACAGATACGCAGTATTTT.

This rearrangement joins TRBV6-1 to TRBJ2-7; D may be TRBD2 (6 bases). This CDR3 contains 13 residues. The V end was cut by 8 bases, the J end by 6 bases, with 17 bases between. Germline-derived CDR1 and CDR2 are MNHNS and SASEGT. CDR3 sequence (DNA): TGTGCCAGCGGCGTGGACAAGGGAGGCGAGCAGTACGTC. It yields the protein CASGVDKGGEQYV.

This clonotype was seen repeatedly, ten times or more. The chain uses TRBV12-3 or TRBV12-4 and TRBJ2-1; D is unresolved. With 3 bases removed from V and 5 bases from J, the gap between germline ends came to 8 bases. CDR3 length: 13 residues. CDR3 coding DNA: TGTGCCAGCAGTTTGGGCAGGCACAATGAGCAGTTCTTC. Residues: CASSLGRHNEQFF.

This clonotype has a count of ten or more. The V call is TRBV12-3 or TRBV12-4, the J call TRBJ2-2; the D is unclear. CDR3 length: 16 amino acids. V gave up 3 bases and J gave up 2 bases, with 13 bases separating them. CDR3 protein: CASSFAAGPNTGELFF. The CDR3 nucleotides are TGTGCCAGCAGTTTCGCGGCAGGACCTAACACCGGGGAGCTGTTTTTT.

This clonotype was detected only a few times. The CDR3 nucleotides read TGCGCCAGCAGCTTAGGAACGCTGAATAATTCACCCCTCCACTTT. Protein product: CASSLGTLNNSPLHF. V and J are TRBV5-1 and TRBJ1-6, with no clear D. With 2 bases removed from V and 5 bases from J, the gap between germline ends came to 11 bases. Looked up from germline, CDR1 is SGHRS and CDR2 is YFSETQ. This CDR3 is built from 15 residues. Full variable domain (missing parts from reference TRBV5-1 and TRBJ1-6): KAGVTQTPRYLIKTRGQQVTLSCSPISGHRSVSWYQQTPGQGLQFLFEYFSETQRNKGNFPGRFSGRQFSNSRSEMNVSTLELGDSALYLCASSLGTLNNSPLHFGNGTRLTVT.

This clonotype occurred a few times. The rearrangement joins TRBV4-3 to TRBJ2-7, with D possibly matching TRBD2 (5 bases). V was pared by 3 bases and J by 2 bases, with 14 bases between. The length of the CDR3 is 15 residues. Germline V gene sequence: CDR1 LGHNA, CDR2 YSLEER. As DNA, the CDR3 is TGCGCCAGCAGCCACTCCCGGGGTCCGGCCTACGAGCAGTACTTC. Its translation is CASSHSRGPAYEQYF.

This clonotype came up many times. This chain links TRBV5-1 with TRBJ2-1, with 7 bases identical to TRBD2. V shed 5 bases and J 1 base; nucleotides not matched to a gene: 12. The CDR3 contains 17 residues. CDR1 and CDR2 (germline): SGHRS, YFSETQ. Written as DNA, the CDR3 is TGCGCCAGCAGTCCCTCTAGCGGCGGTACGTCCTACAATGAGCAGTTCTTC. Residues: CASSPSSGGTSYNEQFF.

This clonotype was seen more than once but under ten times. The chain couples TRBV6-2 or TRBV6-3 to TRBJ1-1; no definite D call. Germline V gives CDR1 MNHEY, CDR2 SVGEGT. The CDR3 sequence is 14 residues long. V was clipped by 2 bases and J by 6 bases, with 13 bases between them. The CDR3 sequence is CASSYRRRSPEAFF. CDR3 coding DNA: TGTGCCAGCAGTTACCGCCGCAGGAGCCCTGAAGCTTTCTTT.

J is TRBJ2-2 and V is TRBV4-1; 9 bases are shared with TRBD1. CDR3 size: 17 residues. CDR1 MGHRA and CDR2 YSYEKL come from the germline V gene. V dropped 5 bases and J dropped 6; count of bases not matched to a gene: 13. The CDR3 nucleotides read TGCGCCAGCAGCTATGGACAGGGGTGGTCAGTCGCCGGGGAGCTGTTTTTT. Translation: CASSYGQGWSVAGELFF.

This clonotype was observed a few times. The chain recombines TRBV28 with TRBJ2-7; the match to TRBD1 covers 10 bases. This CDR3 spans 13 amino acids. CDR1 is MDHEN, CDR2 SYDVKM, per germline. V lost 4 bases and J lost 5; bases outside the gene matches: 2. CDR3 DNA sequence: TGTGCCAGCAGTTGGGGACAGGGGAACGAGCAGTACGTC. This gives the protein CASSWGQGNEQYV.

The V call is TRBV6-1, the J call TRBJ2-5; possibly TRBD1 or TRBD2 for D (5 bases each). Between the trimmed V and J ends, which lost 6 bases and 4 bases, there was a span of 21 bases. The CDR3 spans 16 residues. Germline assignment: CDR1 MNHNS and CDR2 SASEGT. CDR3 sequence: CASRKSGAMGRETQYF. CDR3 in DNA: TGTGCCAGCAGGAAAAGTGGGGCAATGGGGAGAGAGACCCAGTACTTC.

This clonotype showed up just a few times. V and J are TRBV27 and TRBJ2-1; 9 nucleotides agree with TRBD2. The CDR3 totals 15 residues. V gave up 3 bases and J gave up 6 bases; unmatched junction bases: 6. CDR1 is MNHEY, CDR2 SMNVEV, per germline (reference sequence). CDR3 loop: CASSLFLAGINEQFF. Written as DNA, the CDR3 is TGTGCCAGCAGTTTGTTCCTAGCGGGGATCAATGAGCAGTTCTTC.

V usage is TRBV7-8 and J usage is TRBJ2-3; D perhaps matches TRBD1 (6 bases). Germline V gene sequence: CDR1 SGHVS, CDR2 FQNEAQ. Trimming left V 7 bases short and J 4 bases short, with 21 bases between. The CDR3 length is 16 residues. The CDR3 sequence is CASILGGEVWADTQYF. CDR3 DNA sequence: TGTGCCAGCATCCTAGGGGGAGAGGTGTGGGCAGATACGCAGTATTTT.

V is TRBV5-6 and J is TRBJ1-1; no reliable D call. CDR3 length: 14 residues. The V end was cut by 0 bases, the J end by 1 base, with 7 bases between. Germline-derived CDR1 and CDR2 are SGHDT and YYEEEE. DNA of the CDR3: TGTGCCAGCAGCTTGGGATGGGCGAACACTGAAGCTTTCTTT. This translates into CASSLGWANTEAFF.

There are a few counts of this clonotype. The V and J genes are TRBV7-9 and TRBJ2-7; no reliable D call. The V gene's germline CDR1 is SEHNR and CDR2 FQNEAQ (reference sequence). V was trimmed by 2 bases and J by 5 bases, leaving 13 bases between them. This CDR3 has 14 residues. The DNA of the CDR3 is TGTGCCAGCAGCTTATTCGGGCGGTCCCACGAGCAGTACTTC. Amino acids: CASSLFGRSHEQYF.

This clonotype was seen a handful of times. The chain links TRBV5-5 to TRBJ1-5; no reliable D call. From germline, CDR1 is SGHKS and CDR2 YYEKEE (reference sequence). Trimming stripped 1 base from V and 3 bases from J, with 8 bases between. The CDR3 sequence is 14 residues long. The CDR3 protein is CASSLRQLNQPQHF. The DNA for the CDR3 is TGTGCCAGCAGCTTGCGGCAGCTCAATCAGCCCCAGCATTTT. The full variable domain, with the rest looked up from reference TRBV5-5 and TRBJ1-5, is DAGVTQSPTHLIKTRGQQVTLRCSPISGHKSVSWYQQVLGQGPQFIFQYYEKEERGRGNFPDRFSARQFPNYSSELNVNALLLGDSALYLCASSLRQLNQPQHFGDGTRLSIL.